This T cell receptor (beta chain) stems from a study of radiotherapy plus CTLA-4 blockade in lung cancer. Turning to the study itself: An objective response was seen in under 20% of patients, and disease control in over 25%.

Produced via immunoSEQ multiplex PCR; TCRdb's table is partial and in-frame only. Of more than 75,000 clones detected, approximately 75% appear once; the ten largest clones hold about 14%. Per germline, CDR1 MDHEN and CDR2 SYDVKM. V gave up 6 bases and J gave up 2 bases, with 14 bases separating them. This CDR3 has 15 residues. The study gave focal radiation plus ipilimumab CTLA-4 blockade to patients with chemo-refractory metastatic non-small-cell lung cancer. General study findings and limits: Some TCR clones had been derived from tumors. These clones expanded in peripheral blood after radiotherapy plus ipilimumab. Early clone dynamics of blood T cells, plus interferon-beta, reportedly predicted response best.

In regard to this clone: What it recognizes is unknown.

The starting material was peripheral blood, obtained from a patient treated with radiotherapy plus ipilimumab. This chain uses TRBV28 with TRBJ1-5; TRBD1 might be the D (6 bases). The receptor was isolated from a human donor with non-small cell lung cancer that progressed on radiotherapy plus ipilimumab. CDR3 residues: CASRARGRGNQPQHF. The CDR3 DNA follows: TGTGCCAGCAGGGCCAGGGGTCGAGGCAATCAGCCCCAGCATTTT.